This T cell receptor (beta chain) was profiled in a study of T cells in Graves' hyperthyroidism and ophthalmopathy. Concerning this clonotype itself: This may stem from a read error, because a much larger clone lies one nucleotide away.

Amplified TCR beta CDR3 regions came from RNA transcripts. First-round RT-PCR targeting the TCR CDR3 was performed with the HTBI primer set. Via MiXCR, TCRdb re-called the multiplex PCR reads, giving one row per CDR3 protein. The table lists around 520,000 distinct CDR3 sequences, around a quarter of them singletons. CDR3 length: 15 amino acids. Per the germline V gene, CDR1 is KGHSH and CDR2 is LQKENI. Specimen: blood. The TCR was taken from a woman in her twenties or thirties with Graves' ophthalmopathy. V and J are TRBV18 and TRBJ2-5, with TRBD2 identical over 7 bases. CDR3 bases: TGTGCCATCTCACCAAGCGGGAACCACCAAGAGACCCAGTACTTC. Translated: CAISPSGNHQETQYF.